The 27 T cell receptor beta chains given below trace back to one sample, sequenced in a study of T cell responses to AZD1222 COVID-19 vaccine. This table comes from immunoSEQ multiplex PCR, and its TCRdb copy is limited to in-frame clones, with some not included. The top ten clones hold under 9.5% of a sample with 110,000 to 150,000 clones, 70% to 90% of them seen once. This sample comprised peripheral blood, obtained on day 0 of AZD1222 vaccination. The receptors shown here come from an adult in good health.

CDR3 region: CAWSGLAGGLYNEQFF. The DNA of the CDR3 is TGTGCCTGGAGTGGGCTAGCGGGGGGGTTATACAATGAGCAGTTCTTC. The chain joins TRBV30 to TRBJ2-1, with 12 nucleotides matching TRBD2. The CDR3 extends over 16 amino acids. V lost 1 base and J lost 4; bases outside the gene matches: 5. Germline V gene lookup returns CDR1 GTSNPN and CDR2 SVGIG (reference sequence).

The chain is built from TRBV7-9 and TRBJ1-4; D unclear. The CDR3 loop spans 12 amino acids. Germline V gene lookup returns CDR1 SEHNR and CDR2 FQNEAQ (reference sequence). The V end was cut by 3 bases, the J end by 5 bases, with 4 bases between. CDR3 loop: CASSFHNEKLFF. In DNA form, the CDR3 reads TGTGCCAGCAGCTTCCACAATGAAAAACTGTTTTTT.

The chain joins TRBV5-1 to TRBJ2-5; no reliable D call. This CDR3 region has 12 residues. V lost 3 bases to trimming and J lost 4 bases, with 7 bases between them. The V gene's germline CDR1 is SGHRS and CDR2 YFSETQ. The CDR3 nucleotides read TGCGCCAGCAGCTCAACCCGAGAGACCCAGTACTTC. It codes for CASSSTRETQYF.

This chain uses TRBV3-1 (or the pseudogene TRBV3-2) with TRBJ2-1; 13 bases map to TRBD2. V shed 4 bases, J shed 8 bases, and the junction held 5 bases outside the gene matches. The germline V gene encodes CDR1 LGHDT and CDR2 YNNKEL (reference sequence). The CDR3 covers 15 residues. The CDR3 DNA sequence: TGTGCCAGCAGCCTTGGACTAGCGGGGGCGGATGAGCAGTTCTTC. Translation: CASSLGLAGADEQFF.

This clone appeared a few times. The genes are TRBV5-1 and TRBJ2-5, with a weak D call TRBD2 (5 bases). The CDR3 runs to 14 residues. The V end was cut by 4 bases, the J end by 0 bases, with 10 bases between. The germline V gene has CDR1 SGHRS and CDR2 YFSETQ. CDR3 sequence reads: CASSQLSDQETQYF. The CDR3 nucleotides read TGCGCCAGCAGCCAGCTTAGCGACCAAGAGACCCAGTACTTC.

This clone was seen more than once but under ten times. The DNA of the CDR3 is TGTGCCAGCAGCCACCCTGGACAGGGAAAAGAGACCCAGTACTTC. It codes for CASSHPGQGKETQYF. V is TRBV3-1 (or the pseudogene TRBV3-2) and J is TRBJ2-5; 8 nucleotides align to TRBD1. This CDR3 region has 15 residues. Germline-derived CDR1 and CDR2 are LGHDT and YNNKEL (reference sequence). With 3 bases clipped from V and 3 bases from J, the junction kept 6 bases outside the gene matches.

The genes are TRBV11-3 and TRBJ2-3; TRBD1 agrees at 7 bases. CDR1 is SGHNT and CDR2 is YENEEA in the germline V gene. V dropped 5 bases and J dropped 6; count of bases not matched to a gene: 5. The CDR3 sequence is 13 residues long. CDR3: CASSQGGPDTQYF. DNA for the CDR3: TGTGCCAGCAGCCAAGGGGGCCCCGATACGCAGTATTTT.

The chain links TRBV27 to TRBJ2-5; 7 nucleotides match TRBD2. Per germline, CDR1 MNHEY and CDR2 SMNVEV (reference sequence). The CDR3 totals 14 residues. J was trimmed by 0 bases and V by 8 bases; bases with no gene match: 6. CDR3 residues: CASGYGGYQETQYF. CDR3 DNA: TGTGCCAGCGGGTACGGGGGGTACCAAGAGACCCAGTACTTC.

The chain carries TRBV9 and TRBJ1-3; D gene ambiguous. The CDR3 spans 12 residues. Trimming pared 4 bases from V and 8 bases from J, leaving 10 bases between. The germline V gene has CDR1 SGDLS and CDR2 YYNGEE. CDR3 DNA: TGTGCCAGCAGCCAGGACGGGTACACCATATATTTT. Protein: CASSQDGYTIYF.

The chain combines TRBV4-2 with TRBJ1-5; 9 bases map to TRBD1. CDR3 length: 16 amino acids. V lost 1 base and J lost 4; bases outside the gene matches: 5. CDR1 and CDR2 (germline): LGHNA, YNFKEQ. This CDR3 reads CASSQGGGTGNQPQHF. The DNA of the CDR3 is TGTGCCAGCAGCCAAGGCGGGGGGACAGGGAATCAGCCCCAGCATTTT.

The chain uses TRBV18 and TRBJ1-5; D may be TRBD1 (5 bases). V lost 8 bases and J lost 5, with 13 bases in between. The CDR3 covers 13 residues. Germline V lookup: CDR1 KGHSH, CDR2 LQKENI. CDR3 sequence reads: CASTGDGDQPQHF. CDR3 in DNA: TGTGCCAGCACTGGGGACGGCGATCAGCCCCAGCATTTT.

The count of this clone is one. CDR3 in amino acids: CASSYALGRTEAFF. DNA of the CDR3: TGTGCCAGCAGTTACGCTTTGGGGAGGACTGAAGCTTTCTTT. The chain carries TRBV6-2 or TRBV6-3 and TRBJ1-1, with no clear D. The V end was cut by 2 bases, the J end by 5 bases, with 12 bases between. CDR1 is MNHEY, CDR2 SVGEGT, per germline. The CDR3 extends over 14 amino acids.

This chain joins TRBV5-4 and TRBJ1-3; no clear D gene. The CDR3 loop spans 14 amino acids. Trimming pared 0 bases from V and 0 bases from J, leaving 4 bases between. Germline values: CDR1 SGHNT, CDR2 YYREEE (reference sequence). CDR3: CASSLGGSGNTIYF. As DNA, the CDR3 is TGTGCCAGCAGCTTGGGGGGCTCTGGAAACACCATATATTTT.

This sequence joins TRBV4-1 and TRBJ1-5; D perhaps matches TRBD1 (5 bases). V shed 4 bases and J shed 9 bases, with 16 bases lying between them. CDR3 length: 14 residues. Germline V gene sequence: CDR1 MGHRA, CDR2 YSYEKL. This CDR3 reads CASSPNIQERPQHF. In DNA, the CDR3 is TGCGCCAGCAGCCCTAATATACAGGAGAGGCCCCAGCATTTT.

The chain is built from TRBV7-9 and TRBJ1-2; perhaps TRBD1 as D (5 bases). V lost 1 base, J lost 4 bases, and 10 bases lay in between. Germline V lookup: CDR1 SEHNR, CDR2 FQNEAQ (reference sequence). The CDR3 extends over 14 amino acids. As DNA, the CDR3 is TGTGCCAGCAGCTTAGGAGGGGATCCCTATGGCTACACCTTC. This encodes CASSLGGDPYGYTF.

In DNA, the CDR3 is TGTGCCAGCAGCCCAAGTTTAAACACTGAAGCTTTCTTT. This encodes CASSPSLNTEAFF. The rearrangement joins TRBV11-3 to TRBJ1-1, with unresolved D. The CDR3 covers 13 residues. Germline CDR1 is SGHNT and CDR2 is YENEEA. Trimming left V 5 bases short and J 2 bases short, with 9 bases between.

This chain joins TRBV5-6 and TRBJ1-1, with D maybe TRBD1 (6 bases). Germline values: CDR1 SGHDT, CDR2 YYEEEE. The CDR3 extends over 15 amino acids. V was cut by 4 bases and J by 0 bases, with 13 bases left in between. The CDR3 DNA sequence: TGTGCCAGCAGCACTAGGACAGACTTGAACACTGAAGCTTTCTTT. Encoded protein: CASSTRTDLNTEAFF. Full variable domain (rest looked up from reference TRBV5-6 and TRBJ1-1): DAGVTQSPTHLIKTRGQQVTLRCSPKSGHDTVSWYQQALGQGPQFIFQYYEEEERQRGNFPDRFSGHQFPNYSSELNVNALLLGDSALYLCASSTRTDLNTEAFFGQGTRLTVV.

Note on this clone: Other DNA sequences of this sample code for an identical CDR3. The chain employs TRBV12-3 or TRBV12-4 and TRBJ1-1, with D hard to call. Deletions cut 6 bases from V and 2 bases from J, with 10 bases between. The length of the CDR3 is 13 residues. The CDR3 DNA follows: TGTGCCAGCAGCCCCGTACCCAACACTGAAGCTTTCTTT. Translation: CASSPVPNTEAFF.

This chain joins TRBV19 and TRBJ2-7; 8 bases match TRBD1. V lost 3 bases and J lost 3; bases outside the gene matches: 1. From germline, CDR1 is LNHDA and CDR2 SQIVND (reference sequence). The CDR3 has 13 residues. As DNA, the CDR3 is TGTGCCAGTAGTATCGGACAGGGCTACGAGCAGTACTTC. It translates to CASSIGQGYEQYF.

J is TRBJ1-5 and V is TRBV3-1 (or the pseudogene TRBV3-2), with unresolved D. Germline-derived CDR1 and CDR2 are LGHDT and YNNKEL (reference sequence). The CDR3 totals 14 residues. V shed 2 bases and J shed 0 bases, with 5 bases lying between them. In DNA, the CDR3 is TGTGCCAGCAGCCAACAGGATAGCAATCAGCCCCAGCATTTT. It translates to CASSQQDSNQPQHF.

As concerns this clone: An end of the junction differs from the germline gene, which may be a read error. The same CDR3 arises from other DNA sequences in this sample as well. The rearrangement uses TRBV30 and TRBJ1-5; D perhaps matches TRBD1 (6 bases). The CDR3 is made up of 14 amino acids. Germline CDR1 and CDR2: GTSNPN and SVGIG (reference sequence). The CDR3 DNA sequence: TGTGCCTGGACTGACCAGGGGAGCAATCAGCCCCAACATTTT. This codes for CAWTDQGSNQPQHF.

Here the CDR3 DNA reads TGCAGTGCTAGTGGGCTAGTGGTAGGTGGCACAGATACGCAGTATTTT. This gives the protein CSASGLVVGGTDTQYF. The chain joins TRBV20-1 to TRBJ2-3; no clear D. The CDR3 is made up of 16 amino acids. Trimming shortened V by 3 bases and J by 1 base, and 17 bases separated the two germline ends. The germline gives CDR1 DFQATT, CDR2 SNEGSKA (reference sequence).

The CDR3 spells CASSLAAAGVNSPLHF. CDR3 bases: TGCGCCAGCAGCTTGGCGGCGGCAGGGGTAAATTCACCCCTCCACTTT. The J gene is TRBJ1-6, the V gene TRBV5-1, with D perhaps matching TRBD1 (6 bases). There are 16 residues in the CDR3. The V gene lost 0 bases and the J gene lost 7 bases, with 14 bases spanning the gap. The germline gives CDR1 SGHRS, CDR2 YFSETQ.

The chain uses TRBV5-6 and TRBJ1-6, with unresolved D. This CDR3 region has 13 residues. Germline-derived CDR1 and CDR2 are SGHDT and YYEEEE. Trimming shortened V by 4 bases and J by 7 bases, and 9 bases separated the two germline ends. This CDR3 is CASSQVGNSPLHF. The CDR3 bases are TGTGCCAGCAGCCAGGTGGGGAATTCACCCCTCCACTTT.

V is TRBV28 and J is TRBJ2-1, with D tentatively TRBD2 (6 bases). Between the trimmed V and J ends, which lost 5 bases and 7 bases, there was a span of 12 bases. The CDR3 extends over 13 amino acids. Germline V gene lookup returns CDR1 MDHEN and CDR2 SYDVKM. CDR3 nucleotides: TGTGCCAGCAGTGTTACTAGCTTAAATGAGCAGTTCTTC. It specifies CASSVTSLNEQFF.

This chain links TRBV7-8 with TRBJ2-3; the D gene is possibly TRBD1 (6 bases). The V end was cut by 5 bases, the J end by 2 bases, with 17 bases between. The CDR3 totals 16 residues. Per germline, CDR1 SGHVS and CDR2 FQNEAQ. CDR3 DNA sequence: TGTGCCAGCAGCCTAAGACAGGCATGGTACACAGATACGCAGTATTTT. Encoded protein: CASSLRQAWYTDTQYF.

V is TRBV6-5 and J is TRBJ1-5; no reliable D call. CDR1 and CDR2 (germline): MNHEY, SVGAGI. This CDR3 has 14 amino acids. Trimming removed 2 bases at V and 2 bases at J, with 7 bases between. The CDR3 bases are TGTGCCAGCAGTTACCGGGAGGGCAATCAGCCCCAGCATTTT. Translating it yields CASSYREGNQPQHF.